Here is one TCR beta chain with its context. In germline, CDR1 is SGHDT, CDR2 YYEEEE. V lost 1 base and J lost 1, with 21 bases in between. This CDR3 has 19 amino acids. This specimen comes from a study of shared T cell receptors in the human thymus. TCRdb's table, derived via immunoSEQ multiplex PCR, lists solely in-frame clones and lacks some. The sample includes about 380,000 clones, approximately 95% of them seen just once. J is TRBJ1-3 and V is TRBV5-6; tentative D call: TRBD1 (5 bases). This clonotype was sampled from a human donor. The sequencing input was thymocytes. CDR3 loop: CASSLMGVRVLGSGNTIYF. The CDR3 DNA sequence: TGTGCCAGCAGCTTGATGGGGGTCAGGGTCCTAGGGTCTGGAAACACCATATATTTT.